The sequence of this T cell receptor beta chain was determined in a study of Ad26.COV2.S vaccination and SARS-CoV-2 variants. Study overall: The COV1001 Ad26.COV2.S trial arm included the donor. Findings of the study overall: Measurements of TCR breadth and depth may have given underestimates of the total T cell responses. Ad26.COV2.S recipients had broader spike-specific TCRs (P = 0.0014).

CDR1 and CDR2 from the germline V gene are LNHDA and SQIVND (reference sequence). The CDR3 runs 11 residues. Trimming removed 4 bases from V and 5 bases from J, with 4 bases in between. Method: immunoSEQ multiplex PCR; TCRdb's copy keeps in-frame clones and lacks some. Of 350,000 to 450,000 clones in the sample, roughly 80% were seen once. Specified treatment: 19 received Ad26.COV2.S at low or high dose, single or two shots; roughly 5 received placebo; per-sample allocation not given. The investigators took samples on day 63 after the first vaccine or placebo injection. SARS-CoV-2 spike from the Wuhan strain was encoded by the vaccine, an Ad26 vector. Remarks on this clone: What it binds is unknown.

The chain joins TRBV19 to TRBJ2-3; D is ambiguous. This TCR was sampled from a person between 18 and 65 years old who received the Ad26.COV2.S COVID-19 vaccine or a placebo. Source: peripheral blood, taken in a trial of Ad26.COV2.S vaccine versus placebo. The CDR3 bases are TGTGCCAGTAGTAAGTTAGATACGCAGTATTTT. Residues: CASSKLDTQYF.